In this sample, the clone carrying this T cell receptor beta chain turned up once. CDR1 SEHNR and CDR2 FQNEAQ come from the germline V gene (reference sequence). The V end lost 1 base, the J end lost 11 bases, and 14 bases lay between the germline ends. The CDR3 is made up of 13 amino acids. This record belongs to a study of blood T cells in healthy people across ages. PCR was performed a second time for about 7 to 11 cycles using a sample-barcoded 5' primer and a J-beta primer mix. Researchers report that a template-switch adaptor with 12 random nucleotides tagged each cDNA molecule. TCRdb re-called the 5' RACE reads with MiXCR, one entry per CDR3 protein. Here the sample spans roughly 2 million distinct CDR3 sequences, just under 50% being singletons.

Sequenced input: blood. This sequence originates from a woman aged 40-49 years in good health. V and J are TRBV7-9 and TRBJ1-1; a possible D gene is TRBD1 (6 bases). The CDR3 DNA sequence: TGTGCCAGCAGCTTAGTTCAGGGGCAGAGGGCTTTCTTT. This sequence encodes CASSLVQGQRAFF.